Listed below are T cell receptor beta chains from one sample, sequenced in a study of blood T cell repertoires in COVID-19. Clones were sequenced by immunoSEQ multiplex PCR, and TCRdb holds only the in-frame ones, with some missing. The repertoire has 110,000 to 150,000 clones, about 80% of them found once; the top ten carry around 3.1%. The sequenced sample was peripheral blood. These receptors all stem from an elderly woman with acute or convalescent COVID-19. CDR3s include the opening cysteine and the closing phenylalanine or tryptophan. D genes are given only for firm matches. Size values are once, few and many counts, or a class for expanded clones, and some rows have none.

d_call,clone_size,v_call,j_call,cdr3_aa
NA,NA,TRBV10-3,TRBJ1-5,CAITPRADQPQHF
TRBD1,few,TRBV3-1/TRBV3-2,TRBJ1-6,CASSLGQVKSPLHF
NA,NA,TRBV10-3,TRBJ2-3,CAISESTRISTDTQYF
NA,NA,TRBV7-3,TRBJ2-1,CASSSEGRSYNEQFF
NA,NA,TRBV20-1,TRBJ1-5,CSASTGRDQPQHF
TRBD1,NA,TRBV13,TRBJ2-3,CASSLGGTGPTDTQYF
NA,once,TRBV5-1,TRBJ1-4,CASSFRGEKLFF
NA,NA,TRBV7-2,TRBJ2-4,CASSSAGQLSGVQYF
NA,few,TRBV7-9,TRBJ2-7,CASSLREKNYEQYF
NA,NA,TRBV5-1,TRBJ2-5,CASSFSVSQETQYF
NA,NA,TRBV11-2,TRBJ2-1,CTSRNYRGGERSYNEQFF
NA,NA,TRBV12-3/TRBV12-4,TRBJ1-4,CASSYGGEKLFF
NA,once,TRBV30,TRBJ1-1,CAWSATGTMDTEAFF
NA,NA,TRBV5-1,TRBJ2-3,CASSLTGDSTDTQYF
NA,NA,TRBV7-8,TRBJ2-1,CASSLGLGDEQFF
NA,once,TRBV2,TRBJ2-3,CASSESEELDTQYF
TRBD1,NA,TRBV4-2,TRBJ1-1,CASSPRQGNTEAFF
NA,few,TRBV6-5,TRBJ1-3,CASTSDYSGNTIYF
TRBD1,NA,TRBV28,TRBJ1-5,CASSFTTGLSSNQPQHF
TRBD2,NA,TRBV19,TRBJ2-7,CASSPWTSGDYEQYF
NA,once,TRBV5-1,TRBJ1-1,CASSLNQNTEAFF
TRBD1,NA,TRBV19,TRBJ1-6,CASEDRVGSPLHF
TRBD1,NA,TRBV11-2,TRBJ1-2,CASSLGSGTGAYYGYTF
NA,NA,TRBV7-9,TRBJ2-7,CASSLARSNSYEQYF
NA,once,TRBV2,TRBJ1-1,CASSESERRAFF
TRBD1,NA,TRBV3-1/TRBV3-2,TRBJ1-4,CASSVRQGFFEKLFF
TRBD1,NA,TRBV2,TRBJ1-6,CASSGLGQANSPLHF
NA,once,TRBV6-1,TRBJ2-7,CASSETRLYEQYF
NA,few,TRBV2,TRBJ1-5,CASSETGIQWPQHF
NA,NA,TRBV7-9,TRBJ2-2,CASSPGPPGAGELFF
NA,NA,TRBV7-2,TRBJ1-5,CASSPGGRSNQPQHF
NA,NA,TRBV24-1,TRBJ2-1,CATSDFLGGEQFF
TRBD1,NA,TRBV5-1,TRBJ1-6,CASSSGTGGLTGSPLHF
NA,NA,TRBV10-3,TRBJ1-2,CAISAGYEDGYTF
TRBD1,NA,TRBV4-1,TRBJ2-7,CASSQGTGVEQYF
NA,NA,TRBV27,TRBJ2-6,CASSLDSPLFYSGANVLTF
TRBD2,NA,TRBV25-1,TRBJ2-1,CASSLAGSSYNEQFF
NA,NA,TRBV2,TRBJ1-2,CASTQKRRPIWGYTF
NA,NA,TRBV4-2,TRBJ1-5,CASGSGGGARSNQPQHF
NA,NA,TRBV6-5,TRBJ1-5,CASSIHRGQPQHF
NA,once,TRBV4-1,TRBJ1-4,CASSQVRGASEKLFF
TRBD1,few,TRBV29-1,TRBJ1-4,CSVGDRGGNEKLFF
NA,many,TRBV5-5,TRBJ1-2,CASSFAGRDGYTF
NA,NA,TRBV19,TRBJ2-7,CASSAGRSYEQYF
NA,NA,TRBV27,TRBJ2-7,CASSLTLEGEQYF
TRBD1,NA,TRBV18,TRBJ2-3,CASSTHPGQGTDTQYF
NA,NA,TRBV4-1,TRBJ1-5,CASSQEGGRPERQPQHF
NA,NA,TRBV19,TRBJ1-1,CASSLTVNTEAFF
TRBD1,NA,TRBV5-1,TRBJ2-5,CASSSTGGRETQYF
NA,NA,TRBV18,TRBJ2-2,CASSPGATGELFF
TRBD1,NA,TRBV19,TRBJ2-7,CASSDSRTGYEQYF
NA,NA,TRBV7-9,TRBJ1-1,CASSLDRERDEAFF